The T cell receptor beta chain under discussion was sequenced for a study of cytomegalovirus exposure and HLA in healthy donors. The protocol was immunoSEQ multiplex PCR, while the TCRdb copy is restricted to in-frame clones and leaves out a portion. In the table there are 300,000 to 350,000 clones, roughly 86% of which are singletons. The V end lost 3 bases, the J end lost 7 bases, and 20 bases lay between the germline ends. Germline V gene sequence: CDR1 SGHNT, CDR2 YYREEE (reference sequence). This CDR3 region has 15 residues. The sequenced sample consisted of PBMCs. V gene TRBV5-4 combines with J gene TRBJ2-7; weak D call: TRBD1 (6 bases). The TCR comes from a man aged 25-45 years in good health and CMV-seronegative. The DNA for the CDR3 is TGTGCCAGCAGCTACGGGACACACGCCCTCGGGGAGCAGTACTTC. Protein sequence: CASSYGTHALGEQYF.